A selection of T cell receptor beta chains follows, all from one sample in a study of cytomegalovirus exposure and HLA in healthy donors. The protocol was immunoSEQ multiplex PCR, while the TCRdb copy is restricted to in-frame clones and leaves out a portion. In the table there are under 200,000 clones, approximately 70% of which are singletons. The sample was PBMCs. The receptors stem from a woman in her twenties or thirties in good health and CMV-seronegative. Each CDR3 is given with its conserved first and last residue. A D gene is named only where the DNA matches it firmly. Not all rows give a size; the values are once, few, many and, for expanded clones, a class.

D,V,length,size,J,DNA,CDR3
TRBD1,TRBV5-4,14,-,TRBJ1-4,TGTGCCAGCAGTCGACAGGGGAGGAGCGAAAAACTGTTTTTT,CASSRQGRSEKLFF
-,TRBV10-3,15,few,TRBJ2-7,TGTGCCATCAGTGAGTCGACTCGACAGTCCTACGAGCAGTACTTC,CAISESTRQSYEQYF
TRBD2,TRBV5-6,15,once,TRBJ2-2,TGTGCCAGCAGCTTGGGTAGCGGGAGAACCGGGGAGCTGTTTTTT,CASSLGSGRTGELFF
TRBD1,TRBV18,14,few,TRBJ1-2,TGTGCCAGCTCCCTCGGACAGGACCGCTATGGCTACACCTTC,CASSLGQDRYGYTF
TRBD1,TRBV9,13,-,TRBJ2-7,TGTGCCAGCCAGGGGGAGTTCTCCTACGAGCAGTACTTC,CASQGEFSYEQYF
-,TRBV6-1,14,-,TRBJ2-7,TGTGCCAGCCGACAGAGCCTTAGCTCCTACGAGCAGTACTTC,CASRQSLSSYEQYF
-,TRBV27,18,few,TRBJ1-4,TGTGCCAGCAGTTCGACAGACGCGCATTACGGCGTAAATGAAAAACTGTTTTTT,CASSSTDAHYGVNEKLFF
TRBD1,TRBV4-1,16,few,TRBJ1-2,TGCGCCAGCAGCCAAGACGGAAGGACAGGGTACTATGGCTACACCTTC,CASSQDGRTGYYGYTF
-,TRBV30,12,-,TRBJ2-7,TGTGCCGGGGGCCGGGGCTCCTACGAGCAGTACTTC,CAGGRGSYEQYF
TRBD1,TRBV19,15,-,TRBJ1-1,TGTGCCAGTGGCAATGACAGGGGGCGGATCACTGAAGCTTTCTTT,CASGNDRGRITEAFF
-,TRBV7-9,13,-,TRBJ2-5,TGTGCCAGCAGCTCCATCGGGAAAGAGACCCAGTACTTC,CASSSIGKETQYF
-,TRBV7-2,17,-,TRBJ1-1,TGTGCCAGCAGCTTGGTCAGGGGCTATAACATGAACACTGAAGCTTTCTTT,CASSLVRGYNMNTEAFF
-,TRBV4-2,14,few,TRBJ1-1,TGTGCCAGCAGCCACTACCCTGCTGACAGTGAAGCTTTCTTT,CASSHYPADSEAFF
-,TRBV30,13,-,TRBJ1-2,TGTGCCTGGAGCGGAGGGTGGGGCGATGGCTACACCTTC,CAWSGGWGDGYTF
-,TRBV15,17,-,TRBJ2-2,TGTGCCACCAGCAGAGGTCTCAGCGGGCCTTACGACGGGGAGCTGTTTTTT,CATSRGLSGPYDGELFF
TRBD2,TRBV5-1,17,once,TRBJ2-3,TGCGCCAGCAGCTTGGCCGGACTAGCGGATGACACAGATACGCAGTATTTT,CASSLAGLADDTDTQYF
TRBD2,TRBV4-3,15,-,TRBJ2-1,TGCGCCAGCAGCCAAGGCGGGGGTGCCTACAATGAGCAGTTCTTC,CASSQGGGAYNEQFF
-,TRBV10-3,14,-,TRBJ2-7,TGTGCCATCAGCGGAGACCGCACCTCCTACGAGCAGTACTTC,CAISGDRTSYEQYF
-,TRBV6-1,13,-,TRBJ2-7,TGTGCCAGCAGTGAAGGGAGGTCCTACGAGCAGTACTTC,CASSEGRSYEQYF
-,TRBV4-3,13,-,TRBJ2-1,TGCGCCAGCAGCCAGATCAGGGTTGGTGAGCAGTTCTTC,CASSQIRVGEQFF
TRBD2,TRBV5-4,15,few,TRBJ2-3,TGTGCCAGCAGCAAGAGGGCGGGGGGGGCAGATACGCAGTATTTT,CASSKRAGGADTQYF
-,TRBV11-3,13,-,TRBJ2-7,TGTGCCAGCAGCTTTACCGACAGCTACGAGCAGTACTTC,CASSFTDSYEQYF
-,TRBV18,13,-,TRBJ2-1,TGTGCCAGCTCACCGTGGGGCCCCTCCGAGCAGTTCTTC,CASSPWGPSEQFF
TRBD1,TRBV18,15,once,TRBJ2-7,TGTGCCAGCTCACCAAACAGGGGATCGGCCTACGAGCAGTACTTC,CASSPNRGSAYEQYF
-,TRBV2,15,-,TRBJ2-7,TGTGCCAGCAGTGAAGAAATAGCCCAGACCTACGAGCAGTACTTC,CASSEEIAQTYEQYF
-,TRBV10-2,19,few,TRBJ2-7,TGCGCCAGCAGTGAACTATCCTTCCGAGACAGGCCCCGCTCCTACGAGCAGTACTTC,CASSELSFRDRPRSYEQYF
-,TRBV19,14,-,TRBJ2-1,TGTGCCAGTAGTATGGGGCGGTTCTACAATGAGCAGTTCTTC,CASSMGRFYNEQFF
TRBD2,TRBV7-3,16,-,TRBJ2-3,TGTGCCAGCAGCGCGCGGGGGGACATAAGCACAGATACGCAGTATTTT,CASSARGDISTDTQYF
TRBD2,TRBV5-1,18,-,TRBJ2-2,TGCGCCAGCAGCTTGTCCCACCTAGCGGGGGTAGCGGACGGGGAGCTGTTTTTT,CASSLSHLAGVADGELFF
-,TRBV11-1,14,-,TRBJ1-6,TGTGCCAGCAGTTTACAGGCAGTAAATTCACCCCTCCACTTT,CASSLQAVNSPLHF
TRBD1,TRBV19,15,-,TRBJ1-2,TGTGCCAGTACCCCAACTACCGGGACAGCCTATGGCTACACCTTC,CASTPTTGTAYGYTF
-,TRBV30,15,once,TRBJ1-3,TGTGCCTGGAGTGTAAGGGGCGGCTCTGGAAACACCATATATTTT,CAWSVRGGSGNTIYF
-,TRBV5-4,14,once,TRBJ1-1,TGTGCCAGCAGCCCTGACAGCCATTCCACTGAAGCTTTCTTT,CASSPDSHSTEAFF
TRBD2,TRBV4-2,16,-,TRBJ2-5,TGTGCCAGCAGCCAAGAGTGGCTAGCGGGGGGGGAGACCCAGTACTTC,CASSQEWLAGGETQYF
-,TRBV29-1,17,few,TRBJ1-1,TGCAGCCCTCTCCTCCGTCAAACGGGACACGTACCCACTGAAGCTTTCTTT,CSPLLRQTGHVPTEAFF
TRBD1,TRBV6-4,13,-,TRBJ1-1,TGTGCCAGCAGTGCCGACAGGGCCACTGAAGCTTTCTTT,CASSADRATEAFF
-,TRBV5-1,15,-,TRBJ1-2,TGCGCCAGCAGCTTGGCTCCGGGATTGGCGTATGGCTACACCTTC,CASSLAPGLAYGYTF
-,TRBV13,13,-,TRBJ2-7,TGTGCCAGCAGCCCACAAGCCGGACTTCCCCTGTACTTC,CASSPQAGLPLYF
TRBD1,TRBV9,17,-,TRBJ2-1,TGTGCCAGCAGCGTAGAAGTAGGACAGGCCCTCTACAATGAGCAGTTCTTC,CASSVEVGQALYNEQFF
TRBD1,TRBV7-6,16,-,TRBJ1-4,TGTGCCAGCAGCTTAACTCCCGGGACAGGGTATGAAAAACTGTTTTTT,CASSLTPGTGYEKLFF
TRBD1,TRBV7-3,15,-,TRBJ2-7,TGTGCCAGCAGCTTAATGGCAGGGGGCAGGTACGAGCAGTACTTC,CASSLMAGGRYEQYF
TRBD2,TRBV10-2,16,-,TRBJ2-1,TGCGCCAGCAGGCCGGGGACTAGCGGGGGGGCGAATGAGCAGTTCTTC,CASRPGTSGGANEQFF
-,TRBV19,15,-,TRBJ1-5,TGTGCCAGTAGGACAGGACTTTATAGCAATCAGCCCCAGCATTTT,CASRTGLYSNQPQHF
-,TRBV7-8,14,few,TRBJ2-7,TGTGCCAGCAGCTTAGTGGACACGCTCTACGAGCAGTACTTC,CASSLVDTLYEQYF
-,TRBV5-1,16,-,TRBJ1-2,TGCGCCAGCAGCCCTACGGGAGCCACGGGTAACTATGGCTACACCTTC,CASSPTGATGNYGYTF
TRBD1,TRBV9,14,-,TRBJ1-1,TGTGCCAGCAGCGAGCAGGGGGAGAACACTGAAGCTTTCTTT,CASSEQGENTEAFF
-,TRBV4-2,14,-,TRBJ1-6,TGTGCCAGCAGCCAAGGGGACACTATTTCACCCCTCCACTTT,CASSQGDTISPLHF
TRBD1,TRBV7-2,13,few,TRBJ1-1,TGTGCCAGCAGCTTAGGGGCGACAGGGGAAGCTTTCTTT,CASSLGATGEAFF
-,TRBV7-9,17,few,TRBJ1-2,TGTGCCAGCAGCCCCCGTGTATTCGGACTTGCTAACTATGGCTACACCTTC,CASSPRVFGLANYGYTF
-,TRBV25-1,14,-,TRBJ2-5,TGTGCCAGCAGTGAAACAGGAGAATGGGAGACCCAGTACTTC,CASSETGEWETQYF
TRBD2,TRBV27,16,-,TRBJ2-5,TGTGCCAGCAGTTGGTCCCTAGCGGGGGGATCTGGGACCCAGTACTTC,CASSWSLAGGSGTQYF
TRBD2,TRBV29-1,16,-,TRBJ2-2,TGCAGCGTTGGAGGGGTAGCGGGAGTGGGGACCGGGGAGCTGTTTTTT,CSVGGVAGVGTGELFF